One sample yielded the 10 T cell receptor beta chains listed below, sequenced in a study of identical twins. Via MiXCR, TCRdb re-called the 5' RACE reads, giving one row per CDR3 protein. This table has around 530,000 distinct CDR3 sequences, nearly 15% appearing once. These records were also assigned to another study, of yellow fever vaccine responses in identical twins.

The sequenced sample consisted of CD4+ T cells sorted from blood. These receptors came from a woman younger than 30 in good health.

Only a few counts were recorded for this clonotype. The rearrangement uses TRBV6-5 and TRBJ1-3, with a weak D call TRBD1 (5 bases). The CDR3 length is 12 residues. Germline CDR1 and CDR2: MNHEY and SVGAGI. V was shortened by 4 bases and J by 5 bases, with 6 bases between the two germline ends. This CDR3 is CASSSDRNTIYF. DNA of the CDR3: TGTGCCAGCAGTTCGGACAGAAACACCATATATTTT.

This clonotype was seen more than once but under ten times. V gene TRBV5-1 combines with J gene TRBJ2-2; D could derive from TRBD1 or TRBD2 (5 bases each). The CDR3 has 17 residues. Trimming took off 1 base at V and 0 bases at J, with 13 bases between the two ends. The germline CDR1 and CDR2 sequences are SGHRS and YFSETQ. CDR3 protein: CASSLHGEGTNTGELFF. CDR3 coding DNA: TGCGCCAGCAGCTTGCACGGTGAGGGGACGAACACCGGGGAGCTGTTTTTT. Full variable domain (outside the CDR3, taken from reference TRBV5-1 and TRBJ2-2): KAGVTQTPRYLIKTRGQQVTLSCSPISGHRSVSWYQQTPGQGLQFLFEYFSETQRNKGNFPGRFSGRQFSNSRSEMNVSTLELGDSALYLCASSLHGEGTNTGELFFGEGSRLTVL.

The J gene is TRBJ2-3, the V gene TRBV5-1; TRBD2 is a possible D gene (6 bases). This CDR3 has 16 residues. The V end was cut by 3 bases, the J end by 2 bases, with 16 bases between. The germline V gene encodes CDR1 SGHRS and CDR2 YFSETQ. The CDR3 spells CASSSGLNRNTDTQYF. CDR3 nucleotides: TGCGCCAGCAGCTCGGGACTTAACCGAAACACAGATACGCAGTATTTT.

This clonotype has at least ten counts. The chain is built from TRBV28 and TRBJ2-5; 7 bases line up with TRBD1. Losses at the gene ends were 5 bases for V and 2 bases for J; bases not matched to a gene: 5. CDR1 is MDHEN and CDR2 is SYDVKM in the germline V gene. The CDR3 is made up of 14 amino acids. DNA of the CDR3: TGTGCCAGCAGTCGACAGGGTTCTCAAGAGACCCAGTACTTC. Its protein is CASSRQGSQETQYF.

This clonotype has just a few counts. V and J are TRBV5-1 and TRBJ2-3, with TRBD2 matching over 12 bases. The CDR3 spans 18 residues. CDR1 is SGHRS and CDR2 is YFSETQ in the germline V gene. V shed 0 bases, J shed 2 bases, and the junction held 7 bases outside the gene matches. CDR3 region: CASSLASGRGPFTDTQYF. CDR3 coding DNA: TGCGCCAGCAGCTTGGCTAGCGGGAGGGGACCATTCACAGATACGCAGTATTTT.

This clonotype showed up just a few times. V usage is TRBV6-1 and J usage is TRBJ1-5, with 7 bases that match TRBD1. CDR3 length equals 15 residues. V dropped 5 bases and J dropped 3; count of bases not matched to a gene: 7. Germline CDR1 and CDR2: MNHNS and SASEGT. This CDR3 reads CASSPGQAPNQPQHF. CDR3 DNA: TGTGCCAGCAGTCCCGGACAGGCCCCCAATCAGCCCCAGCATTTT.

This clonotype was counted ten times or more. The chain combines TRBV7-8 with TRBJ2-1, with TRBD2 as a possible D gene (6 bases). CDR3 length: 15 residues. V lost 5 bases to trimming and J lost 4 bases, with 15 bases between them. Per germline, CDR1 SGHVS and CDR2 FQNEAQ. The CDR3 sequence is CASSSLAGPYNEQFF. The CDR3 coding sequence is TGTGCCAGCAGCAGTCTGGCGGGACCGTACAATGAGCAGTTCTTC.

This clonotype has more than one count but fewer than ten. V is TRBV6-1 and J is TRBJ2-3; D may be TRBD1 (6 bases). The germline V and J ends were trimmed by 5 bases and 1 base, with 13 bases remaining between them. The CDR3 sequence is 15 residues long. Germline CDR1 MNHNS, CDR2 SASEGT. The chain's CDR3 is CASSRQGLGTDTQYF. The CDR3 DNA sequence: TGTGCCAGCAGTCGGCAGGGGTTGGGCACAGATACGCAGTATTTT.

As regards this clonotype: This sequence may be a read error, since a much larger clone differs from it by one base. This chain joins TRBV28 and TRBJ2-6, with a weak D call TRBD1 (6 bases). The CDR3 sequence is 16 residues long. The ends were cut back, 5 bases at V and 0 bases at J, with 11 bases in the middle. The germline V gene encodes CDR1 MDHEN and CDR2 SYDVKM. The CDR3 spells CASSITGFSGANVLTF. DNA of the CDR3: TGTGCCAGCAGTATTACAGGGTTCTCTGGGGCCAACGTCCTGACTTTC. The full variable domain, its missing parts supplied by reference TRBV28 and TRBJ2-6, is DVKVTQSSRYLVKRTGEKVFLECVQDMDHENMFWYRQDPGLGLRLIYFSYDVKMKEKGDIPEGYSVSREKKERFSLILESASTNQTSMYLCASSITGFSGANVLTFGAGSRLTVL.

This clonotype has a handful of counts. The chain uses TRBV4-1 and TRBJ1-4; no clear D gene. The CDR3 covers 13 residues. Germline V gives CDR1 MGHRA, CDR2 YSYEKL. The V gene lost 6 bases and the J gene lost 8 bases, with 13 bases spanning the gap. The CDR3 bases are TGCGCCAGCAGTCGGCCAGTTGAGGAAAAACTGTTTTTT. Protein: CASSRPVEEKLFF.